These 15 T cell receptor beta chains were all obtained from the same sample, sequenced in a study of neurological immune-mediated disorders. TCRdb passed the 5' RACE reads through MiXCR, listing each CDR3 protein once. The sample lists approximately 41,000 distinct CDR3 sequences; 14% were seen once. The sequenced sample was CD4+ T cells from blood. These TCRs come from a woman aged 55 to 70 with HTLV-1-associated myelopathy (HAM/TSP).

This clonotype was seen repeatedly, ten times or more. The chain has TRBV20-1 and TRBJ2-3; 9 nucleotides line up with TRBD2. V gave up 5 bases and J gave up 4 bases; unmatched junction bases: 7. The germline V gene encodes CDR1 DFQATT and CDR2 SNEGSKA (reference sequence). The length of the CDR3 is 14 residues. The CDR3 sequence is CSAQSSGGADTQYF. CDR3 coding DNA: TGCAGTGCTCAAAGTAGCGGGGGAGCAGATACGCAGTATTTT.

This clonotype was picked up many times. The chain recombines TRBV6-5 with TRBJ2-7; the D gene is possibly TRBD2 (6 bases). V was shortened by 6 bases and J by 0 bases, with 21 bases between the two germline ends. The CDR3 runs to 17 residues. Germline CDR1 reads MNHEY; CDR2 reads SVGAGI. CDR3 protein: CASSHNGYRGSSYEQYF. The CDR3 DNA follows: TGTGCCAGCAGCCACAATGGCTACCGGGGGAGCTCCTACGAGCAGTACTTC.

V is TRBV29-1 and J is TRBJ2-1; 9 nucleotides line up with TRBD2. This CDR3 has 11 residues. The V gene's germline CDR1 is SQVTM and CDR2 ANQGSEA. With V trimmed by 0 bases and J by 16 bases, 4 bases remained unmatched. CDR3 sequence (DNA): TGCAGCGTTGAAGATCTAGCGGGAAGTTTCTTC. Translation: CSVEDLAGSFF.

This clonotype appeared many times. The rearrangement joins TRBV7-2 to TRBJ2-5, with 10 bases lining up with TRBD2. The CDR3 sequence is 15 residues long. CDR1 is SGHTA, CDR2 FQGNSA, per germline. The J segment lost 4 bases and the V segment lost 5 bases, leaving 7 bases of the junction unmatched. DNA of the CDR3: TGTGCCAGCAGCCGCAGCGGGGGGGCCGGAGAGACCCAGTACTTC. This codes for CASSRSGGAGETQYF.

This clonotype was picked up many times. The chain carries TRBV5-1 and TRBJ2-2; 9 bases line up with TRBD1. Germline CDR1 and CDR2: SGHRS and YFSETQ. Germline trimming cut 4 bases from V and 1 base from J; bases unmatched to any gene: 8. CDR3 length: 17 residues. The CDR3 loop is CASSVNTGGGNTGELFF. The CDR3, as DNA: TGCGCCAGCAGCGTGAATACAGGGGGCGGGAACACCGGGGAGCTGTTTTTT.

This clonotype was detected ten times or more. This rearrangement joins TRBV20-1 to TRBJ1-6, with D perhaps matching TRBD1 (5 bases). This CDR3 has 16 amino acids. Germline V gene sequence: CDR1 DFQATT, CDR2 SNEGSKA (reference sequence). The V end was cut by 0 bases, the J end by 5 bases, with 14 bases between. This CDR3 reads CSARDLRDRNNSPLHF. The CDR3 nucleotides read TGCAGTGCTAGAGATCTCCGGGACCGCAATAATTCACCCCTCCACTTT.

This clonotype was recorded at least ten times. The J gene is TRBJ2-5, the V gene TRBV7-9, with D hard to call. CDR1 is SEHNR, CDR2 FQNEAQ, per germline (reference sequence). V lost 5 bases and J lost 0, with 10 bases in between. The CDR3 is 14 residues long. CDR3 protein: CASSRANYQETQYF. CDR3 DNA: TGTGCCAGCAGCCGCGCAAACTACCAAGAGACCCAGTACTTC.

The rearrangement joins TRBV5-1 to TRBJ2-2; no clear D. Between the trimmed V and J ends, which lost 4 bases and 1 base, there was a span of 11 bases. This CDR3 has 15 amino acids. Germline CDR1 reads SGHRS; CDR2 reads YFSETQ. The CDR3 DNA reads as TGCGCCAGCAGCACAAGGACGGTGAACACCGGGGAGCTGTTTTTT. This translates into CASSTRTVNTGELFF.

This clonotype was observed at least ten times. A much bigger clone sits one base away, suggesting this may be a read error. The V gene is TRBV5-1, the J gene TRBJ2-7; either TRBD1 or TRBD2 may supply D (6 bases each). V was clipped by 0 bases and J by 2 bases, with 9 bases between them. Germline V gene lookup returns CDR1 SGHRS and CDR2 YFSETQ. This CDR3 spans 14 amino acids. CDR3 amino acids: CASSLGGTTYEQYF. Here the CDR3 DNA reads TGCGCCAGCAGCTTGGGCGGGACAACCTACGAGCAGTACTTC.

Ten or more counts support this clonotype. The CDR3 region has the DNA TGCGCCAGCAGCGTAGGACAGGCCTACGAGCAGTACTTC. It encodes CASSVGQAYEQYF. The gene calls are TRBV5-1 and TRBJ2-7; 7 nucleotides match TRBD1. Germline trimming cut 4 bases from V and 2 bases from J; bases unmatched to any gene: 3. Germline V gene lookup returns CDR1 SGHRS and CDR2 YFSETQ. The CDR3 totals 13 residues.

This clonotype was seen at least ten times. The chain combines TRBV29-1 with TRBJ2-1; TRBD2 matches 11 bases. Germline V gene data show CDR1 as SQVTM and CDR2 as ANQGSEA. This CDR3 contains 14 residues. With V trimmed by 6 bases and J by 8 bases, 9 bases remained unmatched. The CDR3 DNA reads as TGCAGCGTAGTAGCGGGGGGGCCGTTATATGAGCAGTTCTTC. Translated: CSVVAGGPLYEQFF.

The sample holds many counts of this clonotype. This sequence joins TRBV29-1 and TRBJ2-3; 12 bases map to TRBD2. Trimming at V came to 5 bases and at J to 6 bases, leaving 9 bases not matched to a gene. CDR3 length: 15 residues. Germline V gene data show CDR1 as SQVTM and CDR2 as ANQGSEA. The CDR3 region is CSVLTSGGPSDTQYF. CDR3 DNA: TGCAGCGTTCTTACTAGCGGGGGGCCGTCGGATACGCAGTATTTT.

This clonotype showed up many times. The V gene is TRBV5-1, the J gene TRBJ1-1, with 7 bases lining up with TRBD1. The CDR3 covers 16 residues. The ends lost 0 bases at V and 7 bases at J; junction bases unmatched: 12. Germline CDR1 reads SGHRS; CDR2 reads YFSETQ. CDR3 DNA sequence: TGCGCCAGCAGCTTGGACCGATTTACAGGGGATGGTGAAGCTTTCTTT. Translation gives CASSLDRFTGDGEAFF.

This clonotype was recorded at least ten times. The chain employs TRBV20-1 and TRBJ2-3; 7 nucleotides line up with TRBD1. Germline assignment: CDR1 DFQATT and CDR2 SNEGSKA (reference sequence). The CDR3 is made up of 15 amino acids. The J segment lost 0 bases and the V segment lost 6 bases, leaving 9 bases of the junction unmatched. The CDR3 protein is CSASAEGASTDTQYF. CDR3 bases: TGCAGTGCCTCAGCCGAGGGGGCTAGCACAGATACGCAGTATTTT.

Sample share makes this clonotype medium-sized (0.01 to 0.1%). The chain recombines TRBV5-1 with TRBJ1-5, with a tentative D call TRBD1 (5 bases). V lost 4 bases, J lost 0 bases, and 8 bases lay in between. This CDR3 spans 14 amino acids. From germline, CDR1 is SGHRS and CDR2 YFSETQ. The CDR3: CASSPQDSNQPQHF. The DNA of the CDR3 is TGCGCCAGCAGCCCACAGGATAGCAATCAGCCCCAGCATTTT.